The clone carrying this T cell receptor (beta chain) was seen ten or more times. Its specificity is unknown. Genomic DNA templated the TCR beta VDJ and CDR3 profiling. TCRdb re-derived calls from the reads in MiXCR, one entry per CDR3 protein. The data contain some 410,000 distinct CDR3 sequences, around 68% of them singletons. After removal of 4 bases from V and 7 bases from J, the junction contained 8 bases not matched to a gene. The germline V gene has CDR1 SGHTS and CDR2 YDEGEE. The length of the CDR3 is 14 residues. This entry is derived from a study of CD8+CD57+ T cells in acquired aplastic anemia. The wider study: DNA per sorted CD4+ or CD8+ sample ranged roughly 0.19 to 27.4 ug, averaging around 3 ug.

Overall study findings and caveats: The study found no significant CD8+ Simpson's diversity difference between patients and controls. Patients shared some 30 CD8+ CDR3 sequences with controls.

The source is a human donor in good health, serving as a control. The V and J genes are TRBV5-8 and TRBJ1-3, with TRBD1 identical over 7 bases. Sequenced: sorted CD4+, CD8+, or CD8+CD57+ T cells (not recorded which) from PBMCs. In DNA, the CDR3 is TGTGCCAGCAGCATCCGGGACAGTAGCAACACCATATATTTT. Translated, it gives CASSIRDSSNTIYF.